This T cell receptor (beta chain) stems from a study of shared clonotypes between healthy human individuals. Assay used: immunoSEQ multiplex PCR; TCRdb lists only in-frame clones, some missing. This table has 500,000 to 550,000 clones, 90% to 97% appearing once. The CDR3 sequence is 15 residues long. Germline CDR1 SGHRS, CDR2 YFSETQ. Trimming shortened V by 0 bases and J by 2 bases, and 9 bases separated the two germline ends. Donation came from healthy HIV-negative adults that had no recent acute infections or vaccinations. With respect to this clone: Its antigen remains unidentified.

Notes on the study in general: Compared with clonotypes that all four donors shared, non-shared clonotypes had lower generation probabilities. Rarefaction exposed incomplete sorted-subset sequencing despite large depth. Donors were few, which limited the genetic and exposure-history diversity represented.

The sequence was collected from a woman under 40 in good health. The sequenced sample consisted of naive CD4+ T cells sorted from blood. Subset: CD45RA+ positively selected. The rearrangement joins TRBV5-1 to TRBJ1-5; TRBD1 might be the D (6 bases). The CDR3 protein is CASSLGPGGNQPQHF. The DNA for the CDR3 is TGCGCCAGCAGCTTGGGGCCAGGGGGCAATCAGCCCCAGCATTTT.